The 25 T cell receptor beta chains given below trace back to one sample, sequenced in a study of blood T cell repertoires in COVID-19. Sequenced by immunoSEQ multiplex PCR; TCRdb stores in-frame clones only, minus some. The sample includes around 450,000 clones, 75% to 90% of them seen just once. The sample consisted of peripheral blood. Receptors were obtained from a woman under 40 with acute or convalescent COVID-19.

The genes are TRBV5-8 and TRBJ1-1; maybe TRBD1 (5 bases). V lost 4 bases to trimming and J lost 1 base, with 11 bases between them. Germline V gene data show CDR1 as SGHTS and CDR2 as YDEGEE. The CDR3 has 14 amino acids. CDR3 in amino acids: CASSHRRKNTEAFF. The DNA of the CDR3 is TGTGCCAGCAGCCACAGGCGGAAGAACACTGAAGCTTTCTTT. Variable domain in full (rest from reference TRBV5-8 and TRBJ1-1): EAGVTQSPTHLIKTRGQQATLRCSPISGHTSVYWYQQALGLGLQFLLWYDEGEERNRGNFPPRFSGRQFPNYSSELNVNALELEDSALYLCASSHRRKNTEAFFGQGTRLTVV.

The V call is TRBV5-1, the J call TRBJ2-7; D is uncertain. Germline CDR1 reads SGHRS; CDR2 reads YFSETQ. V dropped 1 base and J dropped 2 bases, with 13 bases sitting between them. The CDR3 runs 15 residues. CDR3 amino acids: CASSLTTGSTYEQYF. In DNA, the CDR3 is TGCGCCAGCAGCTTGACTACTGGCAGCACCTACGAGCAGTACTTC.

This clone appeared a few times. The rearrangement links TRBV2 to TRBJ1-2, with 7 nucleotides matching TRBD1. Germline loops: CDR1 SNHLY, CDR2 FYNNEI. The CDR3 loop spans 14 amino acids. The V and J ends lost 8 bases and 4 bases, in that order; junction bases with no gene match: 10. This CDR3 is CASYGNRGGYGYTF. The CDR3 DNA follows: TGTGCCAGCTATGGCAACAGGGGAGGCTATGGCTACACCTTC.

This chain uses TRBV7-3 with TRBJ1-2; TRBD1 aligns across 10 bases. Germline V gene data show CDR1 as SGHTA and CDR2 as FQGTGA. Trimming cost V 5 bases and J 3 bases; bases outside gene matches: 6. The CDR3 runs 15 residues. In DNA form, the CDR3 reads TGTGCCAGCAGCCAACGGACAGGGGGGCACTATGGCTACACCTTC. Translated: CASSQRTGGHYGYTF.

CDR3 loop: CASSKGGGTDTQYF. In DNA, the CDR3 is TGTGCCAGCAGTAAGGGGGGAGGGACAGATACGCAGTATTTT. The V call is TRBV27, the J call TRBJ2-3; maybe TRBD2 (7 bases). The CDR3 extends over 14 amino acids. V lost 5 bases and J 3 bases, leaving 12 bases between the germline ends. Germline V gene lookup returns CDR1 MNHEY and CDR2 SMNVEV (reference sequence).

The rearrangement uses TRBV7-9 and TRBJ2-7, with TRBD1 identical over 8 bases. V was clipped by 5 bases and J by 2 bases; unmatched bases: 11. The length of the CDR3 is 16 residues. Germline V lookup: CDR1 SEHNR, CDR2 FQNEAQ (reference sequence). As DNA, the CDR3 is TGTGCCAGCAGCATAACCAGGGGGCCGTTTACCTACGAGCAGTACTTC. Its translation: CASSITRGPFTYEQYF.

The chain has TRBV6-5 and TRBJ1-2, with 9 bases identical to TRBD1. V shed 2 bases, J shed 8 bases, and the junction held 9 bases outside the gene matches. Germline loops: CDR1 MNHEY, CDR2 SVGAGI. The CDR3 length is 15 residues. The CDR3 reads CASSYTTGGAEGYTF. For the CDR3, the DNA is TGTGCCAGCAGTTACACTACAGGGGGCGCGGAGGGCTACACCTTC.

This clone occurred once. The chain is built from TRBV27 and TRBJ2-7; 11 bases agree with TRBD2. CDR1 MNHEY and CDR2 SMNVEV come from the germline V gene (reference sequence). V dropped 5 bases and J dropped 0; count of bases not matched to a gene: 6. The CDR3 extends over 16 amino acids. CDR3 nucleotide sequence: TGTGCCAGCAGTCCTCTAGCGGGGGGACTCTCCTACGAGCAGTACTTC. Protein sequence: CASSPLAGGLSYEQYF.

The chain has TRBV19 and TRBJ1-2, with TRBD1 as a possible D gene (6 bases). Trimming removed 6 bases at V and 8 bases at J, with 22 bases between. The CDR3 consists of 15 residues. Per germline, CDR1 LNHDA and CDR2 SQIVND (reference sequence). Here the CDR3 reads CASSPTGGGLVGYTF. The CDR3 DNA follows: TGTGCCAGTAGCCCCACGGGGGGCGGCCTAGTGGGCTACACCTTC.

The chain couples TRBV28 to TRBJ2-4; 11 nucleotides line up with TRBD1. Germline values: CDR1 MDHEN, CDR2 SYDVKM. The V and J ends lost 5 bases and 7 bases, in that order; junction bases with no gene match: 7. This CDR3 spans 15 amino acids. CDR3 bases: TGTGCCAGCAGTATATATGGGACAGGGGGGAACATTCAGTACTTC. It yields the protein CASSIYGTGGNIQYF.

The chain is built from TRBV27 and TRBJ2-1; D uncertain. Germline CDR1 reads MNHEY; CDR2 reads SMNVEV (reference sequence). The V end was cut by 7 bases, the J end by 0 bases, with 10 bases between. This CDR3 is built from 14 residues. The CDR3 reads CASNPQSSYNEQFF. The CDR3 DNA sequence: TGTGCCAGCAACCCACAGAGCTCCTACAATGAGCAGTTCTTC.

This clone showed up just once. This chain uses TRBV28 with TRBJ2-7; 13 nucleotides align to TRBD2. Germline loops: CDR1 MDHEN, CDR2 SYDVKM. The CDR3 totals 15 residues. Trimming removed 6 bases from V and 6 bases from J; junction bases left unmatched: 8. CDR3 nucleotide sequence: TGTGCCAGCAGCACAACTAGCGGGGGGGCGGGCGAGCAGTACTTC. Translated, it gives CASSTTSGGAGEQYF. Full variable domain (rest looked up from reference TRBV28 and TRBJ2-7): DVKVTQSSRYLVKRTGEKVFLECVQDMDHENMFWYRQDPGLGLRLIYFSYDVKMKEKGDIPEGYSVSREKKERFSLILESASTNQTSMYLCASSTTSGGAGEQYFGPGTRLTVT.

V usage is TRBV6-1 and J usage is TRBJ2-3; D possibly corresponds to TRBD2 (5 bases). CDR3 length: 16 amino acids. V was trimmed by 2 bases and J by 5 bases, leaving 17 bases between them. The germline CDR1 and CDR2 sequences are MNHNS and SASEGT. CDR3 nucleotides: TGTGCCAGCAGTGAATACCAGCGAGCGGCACAAGATACGCAGTATTTT. Encoded protein: CASSEYQRAAQDTQYF.

This chain connects TRBV27 to TRBJ2-2; D perhaps matches TRBD1 (5 bases). The CDR3 covers 13 residues. CDR1 is MNHEY and CDR2 is SMNVEV in the germline V gene (reference sequence). The V end lost 6 bases, the J end lost 4 bases, and 9 bases lay between the germline ends. The CDR3 loop is CASRERGTGELFF. The CDR3 bases are TGTGCCAGCAGAGAAAGGGGCACCGGGGAGCTGTTTTTT.

The chain employs TRBV28 and TRBJ1-2; D is possibly TRBD1 (6 bases). This CDR3 contains 17 residues. Germline lookup yields CDR1 MDHEN and CDR2 SYDVKM. Trimming cost V 6 bases and J 8 bases, with 28 bases left between them. This CDR3 reads CASSFGGGGSAIGGYTF. CDR3 bases: TGTGCCAGCAGCTTCGGGGGAGGGGGTTCGGCCATTGGAGGCTACACCTTC.

This chain connects TRBV19 to TRBJ2-1; D gene unclear. Germline V gene lookup returns CDR1 LNHDA and CDR2 SQIVND (reference sequence). V was cut by 1 base and J by 2 bases, with 9 bases left in between. This CDR3 region has 15 residues. The CDR3 spells CASSIGSYPYNEQFF. For the CDR3, the DNA is TGTGCCAGTAGTATAGGCAGTTACCCCTACAATGAGCAGTTCTTC.

The chain joins TRBV10-3 to TRBJ1-3; 10 bases line up with TRBD1. The germline gives CDR1 ENHRY, CDR2 SYGVKD. J was trimmed by 2 bases and V by 4 bases; bases with no gene match: 11. This CDR3 region has 18 residues. In DNA, the CDR3 is TGTGCCATCAGTGCCTCCCCGACAGGGGGCTACACTGGAAACACCATATATTTT. Protein product: CAISASPTGGYTGNTIYF.

The table lists this clone with a count of one. V usage is TRBV4-2 and J usage is TRBJ2-5; 8 bases align to TRBD1. After removal of 4 bases from V and 2 bases from J, the junction contained 3 bases not matched to a gene. From germline, CDR1 is LGHNA and CDR2 YNFKEQ. CDR3 length: 14 residues. CDR3 region: CASSPRQGQETQYF. CDR3 nucleotide sequence: TGTGCCAGCAGCCCTAGACAGGGGCAAGAGACCCAGTACTTC.

This chain links TRBV10-3 with TRBJ1-4; 8 bases agree with TRBD1. The CDR3 consists of 15 residues. Trimming took 6 bases from V and 7 from J; bases not matched to a gene: 10. Germline V lookup: CDR1 ENHRY, CDR2 SYGVKD. The CDR3 DNA reads as TGTGCCATCAGCCCGGACAGGGAGGGCGGTGAAAAACTGTTTTTT. This sequence encodes CAISPDREGGEKLFF.

V and J are TRBV7-7 and TRBJ2-3; possibly TRBD1 for D (5 bases). CDR1 and CDR2 (germline): SSHAT, FNYEAQ (reference sequence). The length of the CDR3 is 17 residues. Trimming removed 1 base at V and 4 bases at J, with 18 bases between. The CDR3 DNA reads TGTGCCAGCAGCTTAGAATCGACAGACATTTCACCAGATACGCAGTATTTT. Translating it yields CASSLESTDISPDTQYF.

The chain joins TRBV18 to TRBJ1-2; D gene uncertain. The CDR3 loop spans 14 amino acids. CDR1 KGHSH and CDR2 LQKENI come from the germline V gene. The V end lost 1 base, the J end lost 7 bases, and 13 bases lay between the germline ends. CDR3 DNA: TGTGCCAGCTCACCACAGTGGGCTATGAGTGGCTACACCTTC. It specifies CASSPQWAMSGYTF.

The chain couples TRBV5-1 to TRBJ1-1; D gene uncertain. The CDR3 totals 17 residues. Between the trimmed V and J ends, which lost 2 bases and 0 bases, there was a span of 17 bases. CDR1 is SGHRS, CDR2 YFSETQ, per germline. The chain's CDR3 is CASSFSRRGPMNTEAFF. The DNA for the CDR3 is TGCGCCAGCAGCTTCTCAAGACGCGGCCCAATGAACACTGAAGCTTTCTTT.

This clone has just one count. This sequence joins TRBV10-3 and TRBJ1-6, with a weak D call TRBD1 (5 bases). The V end lost 0 bases, the J end lost 9 bases, and 12 bases lay between the germline ends. The length of the CDR3 is 15 residues. Germline V gene data show CDR1 as ENHRY and CDR2 as SYGVKD. The CDR3 sequence is CAISESRTMGSPLHF. DNA of the CDR3: TGTGCCATCAGTGAGTCCAGGACAATGGGTTCACCCCTCCACTTT.

This clone was recorded only once. This chain uses TRBV6-4 with TRBJ1-3; no reliable D call. The CDR3 is 14 amino acids. Germline V CDR1 and CDR2: MRHNA, SNTAGT. Trimming pared 4 bases from V and 1 base from J, leaving 8 bases between. CDR3 amino acids: CASSGNQSGNTIYF. The DNA for the CDR3 is TGTGCCAGCAGTGGAAATCAGTCTGGAAACACCATATATTTT.

J is TRBJ2-1 and V is TRBV24-1, with D perhaps TRBD2 (5 bases). CDR1 and CDR2 from the germline V gene are KGHDR and SFDVKD. Trimming cost V 4 bases and J 3 bases, with 12 bases left between them. This CDR3 contains 15 residues. The CDR3 spells CATSESGNIYNEQFF. The CDR3 DNA is TGTGCCACCAGTGAAAGCGGAAATATCTACAATGAGCAGTTCTTC.